Given below is one TCR beta chain in context. The sample holds one count of this clone. What this receptor recognizes is not known. No clone much larger than this one lies a single base away; base qualities are absent. This sample is drawn from a study of PD-1 blockade in classical Hodgkin lymphoma (dated by TCRdb to the early 2020s). Background for the entire study: A peripheral blood immune signature of response to PD-1 blockade in classical Hodgkin lymphoma was defined using TCR beta sequencing and CyTOF.

Study-level results and caveats: Only a single clinical trial cohort was studied, and what caused the repertoire differences, possibly disease activity or prior therapy, remained undefined. Baseline TCR diversity was reported as lower in newly diagnosed patients than in healthy donors, and lower still in relapsed/refractory patients.

Per the germline V gene (reference sequence), MNHEY is the CDR1 and SMNVEV is the CDR2. CDR3 length: 18 amino acids, cysteine to phenylalanine. Here the CDR3 DNA is all that survives: 54 bases in frame from base 1. V is cut back by 5 bases and J by 4 bases, with 18 bases in the junction unmatched. Genomic DNA was extracted with the Qiagen DNeasy kit from unsorted PBMCs and from negatively selected CD4+ and CD8+ fractions. Using primers that anneal to V and J segments, immunoSEQ multiplex PCR amplified the TCR beta CDR3 regions. A synthetic immune receptor repertoire was used to minimize amplification bias, and remaining bias was computationally removed after sequencing. As for how the authors treated the data: Custom Python scripts were used to quantify repertoire diversity as the Shannon entropy index. The unsorted, CD4+ and CD8+ repertoires were each analyzed separately, with the exception of combined analyses, where CD4+ and CD8+ sequences were merged in silico. The clones in this table, taken by TCRdb from immuneACCESS, are in-frame only. Not every clone is retained; where verified, under half of the shortfall comes from an unresolved V gene, and the cause of the rest is unknown. D and trimming come from the DNA, and the V and J calls and clone size come from that table. The sample data list almost 20,000 clones, and around 83% of these were observed just once. The ten largest clones take up 1% to 1.5% of the sample.

The intended sense of this specimen's time point label: newly diagnosed, previously untreated cHL patient sample. Magnetic negative selection with a Miltenyi CD4+ T cell isolation kit was used to purify CD4+ T cells from thawed PBMCs. As a comparison group for the relapsed/refractory trial patients, PBMCs from patients with newly diagnosed, previously untreated classical Hodgkin lymphoma were sequenced. Peripheral blood was collected in 8 mL Vacutainer Cell Preparation Tubes, from which PBMCs were isolated by centrifugation and then cryopreserved. Purified CD4+ and CD8+ fractions were prepared only for cases where an additional PBMC sample was available. On LS columns in a quadroMACS separator, the magnetically labelled cells were depleted, and the flow-through was collected as the purified fraction.

The chain is encoded by TRBV27 joined to TRBJ1-2; 8 junctional bases match TRBD1. The specimen was CD4+ T cells from blood. The receptor comes from a human donor with classical Hodgkin lymphoma. The DNA reads as follows: TGTGCCAGCAGTAAGACCCTCCTAGGACAGGGACCGATCTATGGCTACACCTTC. Translated, it gives CASSKTLLGQGPIYGYTF.